This entry features one TCR beta chain sequence. Germline V gene sequence: CDR1 MNHEY, CDR2 SMNVEV (reference sequence). There are 17 residues in the CDR3. V shed 8 bases, J shed 0 bases, and the junction held 11 bases outside the gene matches. These data come from a study of CD8 T cells in Susac syndrome. Reverse transcription of roughly 0.5 to 1 ug RNA was carried out with random hexamers. Via MiXCR, TCRdb re-called the immunoSEQ multiplex PCR reads, giving one row per CDR3 protein. The sample carries around 200,000 distinct CDR3 sequences, approximately 95% recorded once. The origin of this receptor is a human donor in good health. The chain combines TRBV27 with TRBJ2-1; 9 nucleotides match TRBD1. Specimen: CD4+ T cells from PBMCs. The CDR3 nucleotides read TGTGCCAGCCGATACGGGACAGGGAGGGCCTCCTACAATGAGCAGTTCTTC. Its protein product is CASRYGTGRASYNEQFF.